The clone carrying this TCR beta chain was detected only once. These data come from a study of shared clonotypes between healthy human individuals. This CDR3 has 15 residues. Germline V CDR1 and CDR2: MDHEN, SYDVKM. V lost 3 bases and J 3 bases, leaving 11 bases between the germline ends. Sequencing was performed with immunoSEQ multiplex PCR; in TCRdb, only in-frame clones are kept and a portion is missing. The table has more than 2 million clones, 85% to 95% seen once. Specimen: naive CD4+ T cells sorted from blood. The subset here: CD45RA+ positively selected. This clonotype was obtained from a man in his late teens or twenties in good health. The J gene is TRBJ2-2, the V gene TRBV28; D not certain. The CDR3 is CASSLPGFDTGELFF. CDR3 coding DNA: TGTGCCAGCAGTTTGCCCGGGTTCGACACCGGGGAGCTGTTTTTT.